A single sample gave rise to the 22 T cell receptor beta chains below, sequenced in a study of T cell repertoires in ileal Crohn's disease. Method: immunoSEQ multiplex PCR; TCRdb's copy keeps in-frame clones and lacks some. The sample holds 9,500 to 15,000 clones, around three quarters seen once. Sequenced material: ileal tissue. Receptors originate from an adult with Crohn's disease.

The gene calls are TRBV2 and TRBJ2-1; 10 nucleotides match TRBD2. The CDR3 consists of 13 residues. Germline V gene data show CDR1 as SNHLY and CDR2 as FYNNEI. V was clipped by 6 bases and J by 6 bases; unmatched bases: 2. The CDR3 DNA reads as TGTGCCAGCAGACGGACTAGCGGCAATGAGCAGTTCTTC. Translating it yields CASRRTSGNEQFF.

The chain is built from TRBV5-1 and TRBJ2-2, with 10 bases that match TRBD1. Germline CDR1 and CDR2: SGHRS and YFSETQ. After removal of 5 bases from V and 8 bases from J, the junction contained 9 bases not matched to a gene. This CDR3 region has 15 residues. CDR3 DNA sequence: TGCGCCAGCAGTCAGGACAGGGGGAGTCTAGGGGAGCTGTTTTTT. Residues: CASSQDRGSLGELFF.

The chain carries TRBV28 and TRBJ1-5, with 9 bases fitting TRBD1. CDR3 length: 16 residues. Germline V CDR1 and CDR2: MDHEN, SYDVKM. J lost 3 bases, V lost 7 bases, and 10 bases had no gene match. This CDR3 is CASISLDRGYNQPQHF. The CDR3 nucleotides read TGTGCCAGCATTTCCCTTGACAGGGGGTACAATCAGCCCCAGCATTTT.

This clone showed up just a few times. The rearrangement joins TRBV5-6 to TRBJ2-7; possibly TRBD1 for D (5 bases). The CDR3 runs to 13 residues. The V end was cut by 2 bases, the J end by 6 bases, with 12 bases between. Germline CDR1 is SGHDT and CDR2 is YYEEEE. Here the CDR3 reads CASSFRQQGEQYF. The CDR3 DNA reads TGTGCCAGCAGCTTTAGACAGCAAGGCGAGCAGTACTTC.

CDR3 in DNA: TGCAGCGTTAGAGAAACAGGGAGATCACCCCTCCACTTT. Protein product: CSVRETGRSPLHF. This rearrangement joins TRBV29-1 to TRBJ1-6; possible D gene TRBD1, 6 bases. V was cut by 5 bases and J by 10 bases, with 15 bases left in between. The CDR3 spans 13 residues. Germline values: CDR1 SQVTM, CDR2 ANQGSEA.

The genes are TRBV6-1 and TRBJ2-6, with 7 bases matching TRBD1. Germline CDR1 MNHNS, CDR2 SASEGT. The CDR3 runs to 15 residues. Trimming removed 4 bases from V and 1 base from J; junction bases left unmatched: 1. The CDR3 loop is CASSGTGSGANVLTF. The CDR3 DNA sequence: TGTGCCAGCAGTGGGACAGGTTCTGGGGCCAACGTCCTGACTTTC.

The chain employs TRBV7-9 and TRBJ2-7; no definite D call. Per germline, CDR1 SEHNR and CDR2 FQNEAQ (reference sequence). Trimming pared 3 bases from V and 2 bases from J, leaving 11 bases between. The CDR3 runs to 14 residues. The CDR3 DNA is TGTGCCAGCAGCTTCCCAGGAATTACCTACGAGCAGTACTTC. Amino acid sequence: CASSFPGITYEQYF. Using reference TRBV7-9 and TRBJ2-7 for the parts outside the CDR3, the full variable domain is DTGVSQNPRHKITKRGQNVTFRCDPISEHNRLYWYRQTLGQGPEFLTYFQNEAQLEKSRLLSDRFSAERPKGSFSTLEIQRTEQGDSAMYLCASSFPGITYEQYFGPGTRLTVT.

By sample share, this clone is large (0.1 to 1%). The V and J genes are TRBV13 and TRBJ1-3, with 8 positions matching TRBD1. V lost 4 bases, J lost 1 base, and 3 bases stayed unmatched. CDR3 length: 15 residues. The V gene's germline CDR1 is PRHDT and CDR2 FYEKMQ (reference sequence). CDR3 residues: CASSWGQASGNTIYF. CDR3 DNA sequence: TGTGCCAGCAGCTGGGGACAGGCATCTGGAAACACCATATATTTT.

The V gene is TRBV27, the J gene TRBJ2-1; TRBD2 matches 9 bases. Germline lookup yields CDR1 MNHEY and CDR2 SMNVEV (reference sequence). With 3 bases clipped from V and 6 bases from J, the junction kept 9 bases outside the gene matches. The CDR3 has 16 residues. CDR3 loop: CASSFPVSGSINEQFF. The DNA for the CDR3 is TGTGCCAGCAGTTTCCCCGTTAGCGGGAGTATCAATGAGCAGTTCTTC.

The sample holds a few counts of this clone. The genes are TRBV30 and TRBJ1-3; D remains ambiguous. CDR3 length equals 13 residues. Germline V gives CDR1 GTSNPN, CDR2 SVGIG (reference sequence). V was cut by 0 bases and J by 4 bases, with 7 bases left in between. The CDR3 loop reads CAWSVGAGNTIYF. The CDR3 nucleotides read TGTGCCTGGAGTGTAGGAGCCGGAAACACCATATATTTT.

There are a few counts of this clone. The V gene is TRBV13, the J gene TRBJ2-5, with 7 bases fitting TRBD1. The V and J ends lost 5 bases and 2 bases, in that order; junction bases with no gene match: 8. The CDR3 contains 15 residues. The V gene's germline CDR1 is PRHDT and CDR2 FYEKMQ (reference sequence). CDR3 residues: CASSNRDRWQETQYF. CDR3 nucleotide sequence: TGTGCCAGCAGCAACCGGGACAGATGGCAAGAGACCCAGTACTTC.

The chain couples TRBV6-6 to TRBJ2-7, with 9 positions matching TRBD1. The V and J ends lost 6 bases and 1 base, in that order; junction bases with no gene match: 4. CDR3 length: 14 residues. Per germline, CDR1 MNHNY and CDR2 SVGAGI (reference sequence). In nucleotides, the CDR3 is TGTGCCAGCAGCTTAGGGACAGGGTCCTACGAGCAGTACTTC. Translating it yields CASSLGTGSYEQYF.

V gene TRBV7-9 combines with J gene TRBJ2-5, with D perhaps TRBD1 (6 bases). Germline CDR1 SEHNR, CDR2 FQNEAQ (reference sequence). The V and J ends lost 5 bases and 11 bases respectively, with 21 bases between them. The CDR3 is made up of 14 amino acids. This CDR3 is CASSLDSSIGEQYF. CDR3 coding DNA: TGTGCCAGCAGCCTGGACAGTTCAATTGGAGAGCAGTACTTC.

V and J are TRBV5-1 and TRBJ2-3; 9 nucleotides line up with TRBD1. Per germline, CDR1 SGHRS and CDR2 YFSETQ. This CDR3 region has 15 residues. With V trimmed by 3 bases and J by 4 bases, 6 bases remained unmatched. CDR3 protein: CASSSLDRGPDTQYF. CDR3 DNA: TGCGCCAGCAGCTCCCTGGACAGGGGTCCAGATACGCAGTATTTT.

The rearrangement links TRBV7-9 to TRBJ1-2; 9 bases match TRBD1. Germline CDR1 reads SEHNR; CDR2 reads FQNEAQ (reference sequence). V trimming: 5 bases; J trimming: 6 bases; junction bases outside the gene matches: 10. There are 15 residues in the CDR3. The CDR3 DNA is TGTGCCAGCAGCGCACAGGGGGCCCTCTATGATGGCTACACCTTC. Translating gives CASSAQGALYDGYTF.

The V gene is TRBV5-1, the J gene TRBJ1-3; 10 nucleotides agree with TRBD1. Trimming at V came to 5 bases and at J to 3 bases, leaving 8 bases not matched to a gene. The CDR3 totals 16 residues. Germline V lookup: CDR1 SGHRS, CDR2 YFSETQ. In DNA form, the CDR3 reads TGCGCCAGCAGACCCGGGACAGGGGCAAGTGGAAACACCATATATTTT. It is translated as CASRPGTGASGNTIYF.

V is TRBV5-1 and J is TRBJ2-2, with a possible D match to TRBD2 (6 bases). With 3 bases removed from V and 2 bases from J, the gap between germline ends came to 14 bases. The CDR3 consists of 16 residues. CDR1 is SGHRS and CDR2 is YFSETQ in the germline V gene. CDR3 loop: CASSSPGRTNTGELFF. CDR3 nucleotides: TGCGCCAGCAGCTCCCCAGGGAGGACCAACACCGGGGAGCTGTTTTTT.

This chain connects TRBV25-1 to TRBJ2-5; 12 bases map to TRBD2. Losses at the gene ends were 6 bases for V and 2 bases for J; bases not matched to a gene: 7. The germline V gene has CDR1 MGHDK and CDR2 SYGVNS. The CDR3 contains 16 residues. CDR3 nucleotides: TGTGCCAGCAGCGATACTAGCGGGAGGTCTCAAGAGACCCAGTACTTC. This encodes CASSDTSGRSQETQYF.

This rearrangement joins TRBV29-1 to TRBJ1-2; perhaps TRBD1 as D (6 bases). V lost 6 bases to trimming and J lost 14 bases, with 22 bases between them. Germline V CDR1 and CDR2: SQVTM, ANQGSEA. This CDR3 spans 12 amino acids. CDR3 coding DNA: TGCAGCGTCGGAACGGGGGGCGTTGGGTATACCTTC. As protein: CSVGTGGVGYTF.

The V gene is TRBV4-2, the J gene TRBJ2-7, with 8 bases identical to TRBD2. CDR1 and CDR2 (germline): LGHNA, YNFKEQ. V was pared by 0 bases and J by 7 bases, with 5 bases of the junction left unmatched. The CDR3 sequence is 14 residues long. CDR3 nucleotide sequence: TGTGCCAGCAGCCAAGATGGGACTAGGGGGGAGCAGTACTTC. Translated, it gives CASSQDGTRGEQYF.

In this sample, this clone is medium-sized. The rearrangement joins TRBV11-3 to TRBJ1-2; 12 bases match TRBD1. In germline, CDR1 is SGHNT, CDR2 YENEEA. This CDR3 has 18 amino acids. Unmatched junction bases numbered 9, after V lost 0 bases and J lost 4 bases. The DNA for the CDR3 is TGTGCCAGCAGCTTAGATCTGGGACAGGGGGCCCGGGGCTATGGCTACACCTTC. This sequence encodes CASSLDLGQGARGYGYTF.

The chain joins TRBV27 to TRBJ2-3; no reliable D call. CDR1 and CDR2 (germline): MNHEY, SMNVEV (reference sequence). The CDR3 extends over 15 amino acids. V was trimmed by 2 bases and J by 2 bases, leaving 11 bases between them. Here the CDR3 reads CASSLGRRATDTQYF. CDR3 nucleotide sequence: TGTGCCAGCAGTTTAGGTCGTAGAGCCACAGATACGCAGTATTTT.